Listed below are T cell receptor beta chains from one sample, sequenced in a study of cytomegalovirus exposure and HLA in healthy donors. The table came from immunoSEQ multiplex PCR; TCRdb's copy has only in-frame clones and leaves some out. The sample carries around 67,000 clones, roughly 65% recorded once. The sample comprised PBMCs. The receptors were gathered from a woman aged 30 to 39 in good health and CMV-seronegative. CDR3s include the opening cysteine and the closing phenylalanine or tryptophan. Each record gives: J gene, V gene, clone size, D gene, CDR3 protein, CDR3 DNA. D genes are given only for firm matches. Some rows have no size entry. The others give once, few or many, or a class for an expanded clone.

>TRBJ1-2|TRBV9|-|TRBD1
CASSVGGGTGGEYYGYTF
TGTGCCAGCAGCGTAGGGGGGGGGACAGGGGGCGAGTACTATGGCTACACCTTC
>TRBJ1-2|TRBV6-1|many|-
CASSETRGGGYTF
TGTGCCAGCAGTGAAACTCGCGGTGGCGGCTACACCTTC
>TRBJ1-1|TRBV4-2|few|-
CASRGTLKNTEAFF
TGTGCCAGCAGGGGGACACTTAAGAACACTGAAGCTTTCTTT
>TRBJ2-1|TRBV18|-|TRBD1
CASSPPGQGVEQFF
TGTGCCAGCTCACCGCCGGGACAGGGGGTTGAGCAGTTCTTC
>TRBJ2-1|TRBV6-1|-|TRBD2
CASSSGGSYNEQFF
TGTGCCAGCTCGAGCGGGGGCTCCTACAATGAGCAGTTCTTC
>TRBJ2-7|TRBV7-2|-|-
CASSLAGTLYEQYF
TGTGCCAGCAGCTTAGCGGGCACTCTCTACGAGCAGTACTTC
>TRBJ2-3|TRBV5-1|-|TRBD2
CASSLGSGATDTQYF
TGCGCCAGCAGCTTGGGTAGCGGGGCCACAGATACGCAGTATTTT
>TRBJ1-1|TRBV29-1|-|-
CSVGQGYGTEAFF
TGCAGCGTTGGGCAGGGATACGGCACTGAAGCTTTCTTT
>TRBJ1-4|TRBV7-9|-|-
CASSLGAARGKLFF
TGTGCCAGCAGCTTAGGGGCCGCAAGGGGAAAACTGTTTTTT
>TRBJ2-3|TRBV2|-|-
CASSDLESSTDTQYF
TGTGCCAGCAGTGACTTAGAGTCTAGCACAGATACGCAGTATTTT
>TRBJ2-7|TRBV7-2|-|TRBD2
CASSLAPPRGEQYF
TGTGCCAGCAGCCTAGCCCCCCCGCGGGGGGAGCAGTACTTC
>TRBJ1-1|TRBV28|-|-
CASSLDRNTEAFF
TGTGCCAGCAGCCTGGACAGGAACACTGAAGCTTTCTTT
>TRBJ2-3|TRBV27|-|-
CASSPTYTDTQYF
TGTGCCAGCAGTCCCACCTACACAGATACGCAGTATTTT
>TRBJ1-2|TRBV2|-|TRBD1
CASSSGGLGYTF
TGTGCCAGCAGTTCAGGGGGCCTTGGCTACACCTTC
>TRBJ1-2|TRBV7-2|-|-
CASSSYKANYGYTF
TGTGCCAGCAGCTCTTACAAAGCTAACTATGGCTACACCTTC
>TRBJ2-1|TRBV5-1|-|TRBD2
CASSTRAGGPNEQFF
TGCGCCAGCAGCACCCGAGCGGGGGGGCCTAATGAGCAGTTCTTC
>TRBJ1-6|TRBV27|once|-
CASMSVRGGSPLHF
TGTGCCAGCATGAGTGTCAGGGGTGGTTCACCCCTCCACTTT
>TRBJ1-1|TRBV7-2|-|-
CASSLQGETEAFF
TGTGCCAGCAGCTTACAGGGTGAAACTGAAGCTTTCTTT
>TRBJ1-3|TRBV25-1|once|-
CASSEDSHSGNTIYF
TGTGCCAGCAGTGAAGACAGCCACTCTGGAAACACCATATATTTT
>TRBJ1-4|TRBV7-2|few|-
CASSTTRGDEKLFF
TGTGCCAGCAGCACTACCCGGGGGGACGAAAAACTGTTTTTT
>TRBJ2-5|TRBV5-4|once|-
CASSPGLSRETQYF
TGTGCCAGCAGCCCGGGACTTAGTAGGGAGACCCAGTACTTC
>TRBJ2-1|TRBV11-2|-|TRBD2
CASSLIAGGFNEQFF
TGTGCCAGCAGCTTAATAGCGGGGGGCTTCAATGAGCAGTTCTTC
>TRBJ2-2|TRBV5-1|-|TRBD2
CASSLARGYTNTGELFF
TGCGCCAGCAGCTTGGCGCGGGGGTACACGAACACCGGGGAGCTGTTTTTT
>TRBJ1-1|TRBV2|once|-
CASSVTRTVNTEAFF
TGTGCCAGCAGCGTTACACGTACAGTGAACACTGAAGCTTTCTTT
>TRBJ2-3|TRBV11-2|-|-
CASSLGPRDTQYF
TGTGCCAGCAGCTTAGGCCCGCGGGATACGCAGTATTTT
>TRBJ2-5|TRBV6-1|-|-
CASSARSVGETQYF
TGTGCCAGCAGTGCAAGGTCTGTCGGGGAGACCCAGTACTTC
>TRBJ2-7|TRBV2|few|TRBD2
CASRRRGGNSYEQYF
TGTGCCAGCAGGAGGCGGGGAGGGAACTCCTACGAGCAGTACTTC
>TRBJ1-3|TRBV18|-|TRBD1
CASSPDRAGNTIYF
TGTGCCAGCTCACCCGACAGGGCTGGAAACACCATATATTTT
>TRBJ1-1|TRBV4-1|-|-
CASSLAGATEAFF
TGTGCCAGCAGCTTGGCGGGCGCCACTGAAGCTTTCTTT
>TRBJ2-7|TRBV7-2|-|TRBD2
CASNNWLAGPSYEQYF
TGTGCCAGCAATAATTGGCTAGCGGGGCCCTCCTACGAGCAGTACTTC
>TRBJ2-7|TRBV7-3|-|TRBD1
CASSLTGPTGVWEQYF
TGTGCCAGCAGCTTAACCGGACCGACAGGGGTATGGGAGCAGTACTTC
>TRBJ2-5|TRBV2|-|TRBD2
CASYDFSGGQETQYF
TGTGCCAGCTACGATTTCAGCGGGGGCCAAGAGACCCAGTACTTC
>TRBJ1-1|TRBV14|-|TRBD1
CASSLRTGNTEAFF
TGTGCCAGCAGCCTAAGGACAGGGAACACTGAAGCTTTCTTT
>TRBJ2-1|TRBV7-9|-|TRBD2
CASSSGLAGGYNEQFF
TGTGCCAGCAGCTCGGGACTAGCGGGGGGATACAATGAGCAGTTCTTC
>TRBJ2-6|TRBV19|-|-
CASSIWGVRANVLTF
TGTGCCAGTAGTATATGGGGGGTCAGGGCCAACGTCCTGACTTTC
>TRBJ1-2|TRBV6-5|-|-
CASSDRFSGYTF
TGTGCCAGCAGTGATCGCTTTAGTGGCTACACCTTC
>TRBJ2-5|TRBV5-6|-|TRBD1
CASSLETGLETQYF
TGTGCCAGCAGCTTGGAGACAGGGTTGGAGACCCAGTACTTC
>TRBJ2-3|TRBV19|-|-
CASSIEAHTDTQYF
TGTGCCAGTAGTATAGAAGCCCACACAGATACGCAGTATTTT
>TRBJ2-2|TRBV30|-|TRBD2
CAWSRLAGGSGTGELFF
TGTGCCTGGAGTCGACTAGCGGGGGGGAGCGGCACCGGGGAGCTGTTTTTT
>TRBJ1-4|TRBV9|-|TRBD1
CASSAGGQGGEKLFF
TGTGCCAGCAGCGCGGGGGGACAGGGCGGGGAAAAACTGTTTTTT
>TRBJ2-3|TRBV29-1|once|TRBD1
CSVWDRGQNTDTQYF
TGCAGCGTTTGGGACAGGGGGCAGAACACGGATACGCAGTATTTT
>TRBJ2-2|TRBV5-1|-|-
CASSLGHYTGELFF
TGCGCCAGCAGCTTGGGACACTACACCGGGGAGCTGTTTTTT
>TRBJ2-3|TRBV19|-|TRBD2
CASSMGLAGGRTDTQYF
TGTGCCAGTAGTATGGGCCTAGCGGGGGGTCGCACAGATACGCAGTATTTT
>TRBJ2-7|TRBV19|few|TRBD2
CASSGGEAGDYYEQYF
TGTGCCAGTAGTGGGGGGGAGGCCGGGGATTACTACGAGCAGTACTTC
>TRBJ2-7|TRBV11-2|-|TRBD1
CASRPDRGTYEQYF
TGTGCCAGCAGGCCAGACAGGGGTACCTACGAGCAGTACTTC
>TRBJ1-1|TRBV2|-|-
CAGRDMNTEAFF
TGTGCCGGGAGGGACATGAACACTGAAGCTTTCTTT
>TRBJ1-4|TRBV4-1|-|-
CASSQEGVEEKLFF
TGTGCCAGCAGCCAAGAAGGGGTGGAGGAAAAACTGTTTTTT
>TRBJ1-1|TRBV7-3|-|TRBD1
CASSPQPQGANGEAFF
TGTGCCAGCAGCCCTCAACCACAGGGGGCTAACGGTGAAGCTTTCTTT
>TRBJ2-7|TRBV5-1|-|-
CASSSDGGYEQYF
TGCGCCAGCAGCTCTGACGGGGGCTACGAGCAGTACTTC
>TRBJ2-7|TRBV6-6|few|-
CASSYSRANYEQYF
TGTGCCAGCAGTTACTCACGAGCTAACTACGAGCAGTACTTC
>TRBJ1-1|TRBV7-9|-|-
CASIGEGTEAFF
TGTGCCAGCATAGGGGAGGGCACTGAAGCTTTCTTT
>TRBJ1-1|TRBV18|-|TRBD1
CASSGTGDYEAFF
TGTGCCAGCTCTGGGACAGGGGACTATGAAGCTTTCTTT
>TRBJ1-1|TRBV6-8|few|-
CASSEGVYTEAFF
TGTGCCAGCAGTGAAGGGGTTTACACTGAAGCTTTCTTT
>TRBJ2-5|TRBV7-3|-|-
CASSLSGGAGGGQTQYF
TGTGCCAGCAGCTTATCAGGGGGCGCTGGGGGGGGGCAGACCCAGTACTTC
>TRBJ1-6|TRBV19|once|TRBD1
CASSTKDRGRSPLHF
TGTGCCAGTAGTACCAAGGACAGGGGACGATCACCCCTCCACTTT
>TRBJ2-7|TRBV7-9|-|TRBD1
CASSPWGGQGRYEQYF
TGTGCCAGCAGCCCTTGGGGGGGACAGGGGAGGTACGAGCAGTACTTC
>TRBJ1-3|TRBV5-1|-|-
CASSSGSGDTIYF
TGCGCCAGCAGCTCTGGGTCTGGAGACACCATATATTTT